The T cell receptor beta chain described here comes from a study of CD8+ T cells in alopecia areata. J gave up 3 bases and V 0 bases, and 7 bases lay outside the gene matches. Germline assignment: CDR1 SGDLS and CDR2 YYNGEE. The CDR3 length is 16 residues. RNA extraction and reverse transcription yielded cDNA as sequencing template. Sequencing was performed with immunoSEQ multiplex PCR; in TCRdb, only in-frame clones are kept and a portion is missing. This sample has 200,000 to 250,000 clones, with under 40% found just once. As to treatment: oral pan-JAK inhibitor, 5-10 mg twice daily. This sequence was found in a human donor with alopecia areata. Sequenced here: CD4+ T cells sorted from blood, sampled at approximately week 30, from a patient treated with tofacitinib. This chain joins TRBV9 and TRBJ2-7, with TRBD2 matching over 9 bases. Here the CDR3 DNA reads TGTGCCAGCAGCGTAGGACCTAGCGGGGCCTACTACGAGCAGTACTTC. Translation gives CASSVGPSGAYYEQYF.